A single sample gave rise to the 11 T cell receptor beta chains below, sequenced in a study of blood T cell repertoires in COVID-19. Assay used: immunoSEQ multiplex PCR; TCRdb lists only in-frame clones, some missing. The sample has more than 95,000 clones, around 88% seen once. Sequenced input: peripheral blood. The receptors were gathered from a human donor in a cohort sampled during active COVID-19.

The chain carries TRBV7-6 and TRBJ2-2; D possibly corresponds to TRBD2 (5 bases). Germline loops: CDR1 SGHVS, CDR2 FNYEAQ. V was pared by 6 bases and J by 1 base, with 9 bases between. This CDR3 region has 14 residues. DNA for the CDR3: TGTGCCAGCAGGCGGGCAGGGAACACCGGGGAGCTGTTTTTT. It yields the protein CASRRAGNTGELFF.

This clone was observed a single time. This chain connects TRBV20-1 to TRBJ1-1; no clear D gene. This CDR3 is built from 11 residues. Germline V gives CDR1 DFQATT, CDR2 SNEGSKA (reference sequence). The CDR3 bases are TGCCTAGGGAGAATGAGTACTGAAGCTTTCTTT. Its protein is CLGRMSTEAFF.

V usage is TRBV6-5 and J usage is TRBJ1-2; the D is unclear. Germline V gene sequence: CDR1 MNHEY, CDR2 SVGAGI. The CDR3 totals 13 residues. V was trimmed by 7 bases and J by 1 base, leaving 10 bases between them. The CDR3 nucleotides read TGTGCCAGCACCCGGGTGGGTAACTATGGCTACACCTTC. It codes for CASTRVGNYGYTF.

The CDR3 reads CASSFDGRAVEQFF. The CDR3 coding sequence is TGTGCCAGCAGCTTCGACGGGAGGGCCGTTGAGCAGTTCTTC. The rearrangement joins TRBV5-4 to TRBJ2-1; 8 bases map to TRBD2. The germline V gene has CDR1 SGHNT and CDR2 YYREEE (reference sequence). This CDR3 comprises 14 residues. Germline trimming cut 2 bases from V and 9 bases from J; bases unmatched to any gene: 7.

The chain has TRBV20-1 and TRBJ2-1; D not certain. The CDR3 is 15 residues long. Germline V gene lookup returns CDR1 DFQATT and CDR2 SNEGSKA (reference sequence). Trimming took off 3 bases at V and 0 bases at J, with 12 bases between the two ends. The CDR3 region is CSASHGHSSYNEQFF. The CDR3 DNA reads as TGCAGTGCTAGTCACGGTCACAGCTCCTACAATGAGCAGTTCTTC.

Here the CDR3 reads CASTPMTRQVYGYTF. The CDR3, as DNA: TGTGCCAGCACCCCGATGACGAGACAGGTTTATGGCTACACCTTC. This sequence joins TRBV9 and TRBJ1-2; possibly TRBD1 for D (6 bases). V gave up 6 bases and J gave up 5 bases, with 20 bases separating them. Per the germline V gene, CDR1 is SGDLS and CDR2 is YYNGEE. The CDR3 runs to 15 residues.

V and J are TRBV13 and TRBJ2-2; D not resolved. The CDR3 has 14 amino acids. Germline V lookup: CDR1 PRHDT, CDR2 FYEKMQ (reference sequence). Trimming cost V 1 base and J 4 bases, with 7 bases left between them. The CDR3 spells CASSLVLFTGELFF. The CDR3 DNA follows: TGTGCCAGCAGCTTAGTTCTGTTCACCGGGGAGCTGTTTTTT.

This clone was recorded only once. This chain connects TRBV7-6 to TRBJ2-2; 8 nucleotides line up with TRBD2. There are 15 residues in the CDR3. CDR1 is SGHVS, CDR2 FNYEAQ, per germline. The ends lost 5 bases at V and 7 bases at J; junction bases unmatched: 9. CDR3 sequence (DNA): TGTGCCAGCAGCCGGTTCGGGGGGGACATCGGGGAGCTGTTTTTT. It yields the protein CASSRFGGDIGELFF.

This clone was counted between two and nine times. This chain connects TRBV5-1 to TRBJ2-5; 7 bases are a match to TRBD1. CDR1 and CDR2 (germline): SGHRS, YFSETQ. The V gene end was trimmed by 4 bases and the J gene end by 6 bases; junction bases not matched to a gene: 12. The CDR3 consists of 15 residues. In nucleotides, the CDR3 is TGCGCCAGCAGCCCAGCTATGGGACAGATAAAGACCCAGTACTTC. Its translation is CASSPAMGQIKTQYF.

V gene TRBV10-1 combines with J gene TRBJ2-1, with 16 bases aligning to TRBD2. Germline values: CDR1 WNHNN, CDR2 SYGVQD (reference sequence). The CDR3 is 19 residues long. Trimming at V came to 5 bases and at J to 7 bases, leaving 14 bases not matched to a gene. In nucleotides, the CDR3 is TGCGCCAGCAGTCGATCATCGCTACCGGGACTAGCGGGGGGGAATGAGCAGTTCTTC. Translating gives CASSRSSLPGLAGGNEQFF.

CDR3: CASRMRDLYNEQFF. CDR3 bases: TGTGCCAGCAGGATGAGGGATCTCTACAATGAGCAGTTCTTC. The rearrangement joins TRBV6-5 to TRBJ2-1; D is possibly TRBD2 (5 bases). The CDR3 contains 14 residues. The V and J ends lost 6 bases and 3 bases respectively, with 12 bases between them. Per germline, CDR1 MNHEY and CDR2 SVGAGI.